The subject of this entry is one T cell receptor beta chain. The data belong to a study of blood T cell repertoires in COVID-19. Whole-study context: Italy, Spain and the United States were the sources of the convalescent and acute COVID-19 samples.

Per the study methods: Amplifying reference gene primers gave estimates of nucleated cell counts. The data were produced by immunoSEQ multiplex PCR, yet TCRdb's version contains in-frame clones alone and is incomplete. Clone size and V and J calls were adopted from that table, with D and trimming inferred from the DNA. The data contain roughly 180,000 clones, approximately 85% of them seen just once; the ten biggest clones take up just under 8.5%. This TCR was sampled from a woman aged 55 to 70 with acute or convalescent COVID-19. The sequenced material came from peripheral blood.

CDR3 amino acids: CASSLAGGNEKLFF. The CDR3 DNA is TGTGCCAGCAGCTTAGCGGGGGGTAATGAAAAACTGTTTTTT. The chain couples TRBV7-9 to TRBJ1-4; a possible D gene is TRBD1 (5 bases). CDR1 is SEHNR and CDR2 is FQNEAQ in the germline V gene (reference sequence). Trimming took 0 bases from V and 4 from J, leaving 6 bases between them. The CDR3 contains 14 residues.